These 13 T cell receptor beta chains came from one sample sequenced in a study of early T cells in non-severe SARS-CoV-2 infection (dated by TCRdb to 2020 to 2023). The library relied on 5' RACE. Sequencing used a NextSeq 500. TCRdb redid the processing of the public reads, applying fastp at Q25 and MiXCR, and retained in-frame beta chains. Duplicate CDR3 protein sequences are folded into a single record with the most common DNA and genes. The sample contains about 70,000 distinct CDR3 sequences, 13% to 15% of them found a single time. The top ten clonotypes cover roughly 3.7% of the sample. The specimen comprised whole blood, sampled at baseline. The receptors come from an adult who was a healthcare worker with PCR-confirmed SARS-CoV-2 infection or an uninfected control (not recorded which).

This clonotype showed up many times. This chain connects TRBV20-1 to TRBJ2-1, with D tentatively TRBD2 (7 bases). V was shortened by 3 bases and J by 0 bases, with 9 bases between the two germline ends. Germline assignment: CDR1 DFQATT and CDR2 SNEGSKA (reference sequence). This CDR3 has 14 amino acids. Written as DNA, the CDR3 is TGCAGTGCTAGGGGAGGGGGCTCCTACAATGAGCAGTTCTTC. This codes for CSARGGGSYNEQFF.

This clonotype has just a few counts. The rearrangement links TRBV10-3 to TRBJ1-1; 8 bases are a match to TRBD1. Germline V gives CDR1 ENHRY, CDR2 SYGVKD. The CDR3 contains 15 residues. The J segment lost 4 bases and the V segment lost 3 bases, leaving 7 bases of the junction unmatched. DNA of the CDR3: TGTGCCATCAGTGAAACTGACAGGGGTCGCACTGAAGCTTTCTTT. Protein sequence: CAISETDRGRTEAFF.

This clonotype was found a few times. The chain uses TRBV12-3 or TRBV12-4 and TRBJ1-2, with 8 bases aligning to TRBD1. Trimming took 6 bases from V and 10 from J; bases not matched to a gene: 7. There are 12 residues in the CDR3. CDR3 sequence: CASRPSTGDYTF. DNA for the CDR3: TGTGCCAGCAGGCCGTCGACAGGGGACTACACCTTC.

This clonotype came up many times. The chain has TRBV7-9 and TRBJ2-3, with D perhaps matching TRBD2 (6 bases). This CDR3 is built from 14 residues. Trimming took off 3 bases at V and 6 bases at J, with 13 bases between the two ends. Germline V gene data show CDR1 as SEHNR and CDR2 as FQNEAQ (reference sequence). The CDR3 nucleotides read TGTGCCAGCAGCTTCATGGTAGCGGCCGATACGCAGTATTTT. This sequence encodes CASSFMVAADTQYF.

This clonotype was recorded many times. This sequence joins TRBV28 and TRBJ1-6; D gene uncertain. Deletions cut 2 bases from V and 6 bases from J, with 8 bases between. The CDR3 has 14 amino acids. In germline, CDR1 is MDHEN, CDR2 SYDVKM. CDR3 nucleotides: TGTGCCAGCAGTTTAAGCCAGCTTAATTCACCCCTCCACTTT. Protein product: CASSLSQLNSPLHF.

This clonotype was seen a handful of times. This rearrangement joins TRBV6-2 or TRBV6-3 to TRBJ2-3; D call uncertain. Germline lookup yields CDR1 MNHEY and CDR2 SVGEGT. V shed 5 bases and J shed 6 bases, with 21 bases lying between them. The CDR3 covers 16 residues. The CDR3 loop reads CASSTPQNTASDTQYF. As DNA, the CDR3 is TGTGCCAGCAGTACTCCCCAAAATACCGCTTCCGATACGCAGTATTTT.

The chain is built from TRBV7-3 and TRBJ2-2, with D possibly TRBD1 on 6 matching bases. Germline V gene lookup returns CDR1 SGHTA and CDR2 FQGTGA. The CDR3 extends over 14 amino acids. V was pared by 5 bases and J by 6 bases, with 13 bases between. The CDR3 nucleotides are TGTGCCAGCAGCCGAGGGGGAGCGGCCGGGGAGCTGTTTTTT. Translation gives CASSRGGAAGELFF.

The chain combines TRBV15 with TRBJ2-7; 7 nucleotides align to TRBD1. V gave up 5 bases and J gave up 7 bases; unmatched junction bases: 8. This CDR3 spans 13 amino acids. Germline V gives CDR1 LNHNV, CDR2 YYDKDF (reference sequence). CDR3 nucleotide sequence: TGTGCCACCAGCGACAGGGTTAGCTTTGAGCAGTACTTC. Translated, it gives CATSDRVSFEQYF.

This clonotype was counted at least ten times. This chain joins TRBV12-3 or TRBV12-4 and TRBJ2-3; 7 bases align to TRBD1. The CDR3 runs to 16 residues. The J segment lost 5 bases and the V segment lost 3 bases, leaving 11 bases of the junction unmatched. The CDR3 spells CASSFPVQGLGDTQYF. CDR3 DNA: TGTGCCAGCAGTTTTCCCGTACAGGGGTTGGGAGATACGCAGTATTTT.

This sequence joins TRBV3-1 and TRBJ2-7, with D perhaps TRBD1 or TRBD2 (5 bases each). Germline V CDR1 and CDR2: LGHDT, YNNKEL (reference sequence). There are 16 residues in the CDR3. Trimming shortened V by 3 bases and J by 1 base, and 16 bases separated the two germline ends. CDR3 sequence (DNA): TGTGCCAGCAGCCAGGCCCCGGGACCCCTATCCTACGAGCAGTACTTC. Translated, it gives CASSQAPGPLSYEQYF.

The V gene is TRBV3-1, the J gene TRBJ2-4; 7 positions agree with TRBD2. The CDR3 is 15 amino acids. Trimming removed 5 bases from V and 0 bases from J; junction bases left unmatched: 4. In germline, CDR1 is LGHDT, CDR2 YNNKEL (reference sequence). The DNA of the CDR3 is TGTGCCAGCAGCTCCGGGAGGCTAGCCAAAAACATTCAGTACTTC. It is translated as CASSSGRLAKNIQYF.

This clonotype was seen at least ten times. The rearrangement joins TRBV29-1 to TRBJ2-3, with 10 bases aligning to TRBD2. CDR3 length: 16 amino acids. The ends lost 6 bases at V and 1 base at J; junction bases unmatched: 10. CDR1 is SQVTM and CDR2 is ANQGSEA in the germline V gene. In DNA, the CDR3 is TGCAGCGTCGACGGGCTAGCGGGAGAGGGCACAGATACGCAGTATTTT. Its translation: CSVDGLAGEGTDTQYF.

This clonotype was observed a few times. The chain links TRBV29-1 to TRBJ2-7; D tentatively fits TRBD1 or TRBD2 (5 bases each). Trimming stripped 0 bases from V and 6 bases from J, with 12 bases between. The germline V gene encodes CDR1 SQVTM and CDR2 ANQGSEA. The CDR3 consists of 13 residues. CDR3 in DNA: TGCAGCGTTGAAGACAGGGAGTTAGGCGAGCAGTACTTC. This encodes CSVEDRELGEQYF.